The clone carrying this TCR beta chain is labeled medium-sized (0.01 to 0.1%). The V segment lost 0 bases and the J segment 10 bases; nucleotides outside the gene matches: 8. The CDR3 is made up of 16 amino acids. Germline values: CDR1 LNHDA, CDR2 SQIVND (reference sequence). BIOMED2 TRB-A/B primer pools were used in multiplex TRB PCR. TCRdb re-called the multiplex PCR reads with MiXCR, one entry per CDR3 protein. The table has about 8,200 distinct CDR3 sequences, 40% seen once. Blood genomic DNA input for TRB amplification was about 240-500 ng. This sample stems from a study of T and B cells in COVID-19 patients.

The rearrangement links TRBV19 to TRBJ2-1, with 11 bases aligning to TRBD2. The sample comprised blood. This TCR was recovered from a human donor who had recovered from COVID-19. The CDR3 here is CASSIDWFSGGGEQFF. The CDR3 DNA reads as TGTGCCAGTAGTATAGATTGGTTTAGCGGGGGGGGGGAGCAGTTCTTC.